This T cell receptor beta chain was captured by sequencing in a study of T cells in Graves' hyperthyroidism and ophthalmopathy. Amplification of TCR beta CDR3 regions used RNA as the template. TCR CDR3 underwent first-round RT-PCR with the HTBI primer set. A single record per CDR3 protein comes from TCRdb applying MiXCR to the multiplex PCR reads. Of roughly 600,000 distinct CDR3 sequences in the sample, roughly 15% were seen once. The study, taken as a whole, reports: Ophthalmopathy was model-predicted a median roughly six months pre-onset.

For ophthalmopathy patients, the Clinical Activity Score was at least 3 and the NOSPECS grade at least 4; duration was under 3 months. Exclusion followed for patients with uncontrolled infection, other autoimmune disease, pregnancy or lactation. Germline V gene data show CDR1 as SGDLS and CDR2 as YYNGEE. The CDR3 is 14 residues long. The V gene lost 0 bases and the J gene lost 1 base, with 6 bases spanning the gap. This clonotype was picked up a small number of times. The antigen is not known. Sequencing was done on a sample of blood. The chain employs TRBV9 and TRBJ2-3; D not certain. This receptor was identified in a woman aged 50 to 60 with Graves' ophthalmopathy. CDR3 sequence: CASSVVMGTDTQYF. In nucleotides, the CDR3 is TGTGCCAGCAGCGTAGTCATGGGCACAGATACGCAGTATTTT.